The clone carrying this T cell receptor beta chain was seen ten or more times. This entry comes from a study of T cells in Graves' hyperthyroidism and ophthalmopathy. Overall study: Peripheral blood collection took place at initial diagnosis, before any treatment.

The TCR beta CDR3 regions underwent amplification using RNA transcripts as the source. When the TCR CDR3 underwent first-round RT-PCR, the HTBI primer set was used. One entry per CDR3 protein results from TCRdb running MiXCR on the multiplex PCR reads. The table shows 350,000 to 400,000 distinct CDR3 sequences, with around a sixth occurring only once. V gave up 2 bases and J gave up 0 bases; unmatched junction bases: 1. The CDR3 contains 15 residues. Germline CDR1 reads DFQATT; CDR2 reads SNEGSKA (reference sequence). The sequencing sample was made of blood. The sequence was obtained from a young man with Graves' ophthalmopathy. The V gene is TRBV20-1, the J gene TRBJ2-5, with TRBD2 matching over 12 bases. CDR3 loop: CSARLAGGNQETQYF. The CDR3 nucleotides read TGCAGTGCTAGACTAGCGGGGGGGAACCAAGAGACCCAGTACTTC.